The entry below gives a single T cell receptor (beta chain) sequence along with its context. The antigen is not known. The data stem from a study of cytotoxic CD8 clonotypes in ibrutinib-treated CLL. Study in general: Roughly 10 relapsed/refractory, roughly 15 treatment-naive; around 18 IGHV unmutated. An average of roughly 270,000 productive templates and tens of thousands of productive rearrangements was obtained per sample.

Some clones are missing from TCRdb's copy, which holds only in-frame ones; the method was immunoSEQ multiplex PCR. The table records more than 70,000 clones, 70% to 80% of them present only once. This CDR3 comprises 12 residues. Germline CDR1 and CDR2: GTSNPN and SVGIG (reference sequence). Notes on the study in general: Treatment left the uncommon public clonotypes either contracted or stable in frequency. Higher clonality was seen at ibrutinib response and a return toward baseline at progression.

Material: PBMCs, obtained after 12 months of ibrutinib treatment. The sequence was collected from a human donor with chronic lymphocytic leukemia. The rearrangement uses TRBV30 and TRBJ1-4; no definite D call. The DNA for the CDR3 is TGTGCTATGGGGTTTGGAGGTGAAAAACTGTTTTTT. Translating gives CAMGFGGEKLFF.